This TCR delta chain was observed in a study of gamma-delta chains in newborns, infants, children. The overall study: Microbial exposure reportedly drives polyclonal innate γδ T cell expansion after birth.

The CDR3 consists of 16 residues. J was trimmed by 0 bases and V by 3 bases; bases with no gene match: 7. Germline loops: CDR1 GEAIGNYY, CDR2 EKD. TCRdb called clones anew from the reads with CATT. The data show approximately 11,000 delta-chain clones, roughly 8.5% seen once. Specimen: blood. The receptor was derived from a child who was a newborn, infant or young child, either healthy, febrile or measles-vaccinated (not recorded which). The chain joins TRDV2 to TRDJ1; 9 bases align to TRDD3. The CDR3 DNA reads TGTGCCTGTGACGTACTGGGGGAACAGTACACCGATAAACTCATCTTT. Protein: CACDVLGEQYTDKLIF.